The 26 T cell receptor beta chains presented below share a single source sample, sequenced in a study of blood T cells in healthy people across ages (dated by TCRdb to about 2015). The method was 5' RACE. The reads were generated on an Illumina HiSeq 2500. The second PCR ran for about 6 to 11 cycles and used a J-beta primer mix along with a sample-barcoded 5' primer. The raw public reads went through TCRdb reprocessing: fastp at Q25, MiXCR clone calling, in-frame beta chains kept. Every distinct CDR3 protein forms one entry, paired with its most common genes and DNA. Across this sample there are fewer than 750,000 distinct CDR3 sequences, with over 40% seen only once. Clones ranked in the top ten supply approximately 12% of the sample. Sequencing used blood. These receptors were obtained from a woman older than 75 in good health.

This chain connects TRBV20-1 to TRBJ2-1; D is perhaps TRBD1 (6 bases). V lost 6 bases and J lost 6, with 21 bases in between. The germline CDR1 and CDR2 sequences are DFQATT and SNEGSKA (reference sequence). This CDR3 contains 15 residues. The CDR3 nucleotides are TGCAGTGCAGAGGGGGTCGGGGACAACCTCAATGAGCAGTTCTTC. It yields the protein CSAEGVGDNLNEQFF.

A note on this clonotype: This sequence may be a read error, since a much larger clone differs from it by one base. The J gene is TRBJ2-3, the V gene TRBV7-2; TRBD1 is a possible D gene (6 bases). CDR3 length: 12 amino acids. Germline assignment: CDR1 SGHTA and CDR2 FQGNSA. V gave up 3 bases and J gave up 8 bases, with 9 bases separating them. The CDR3 protein is CASSFKGGTQYF. The CDR3 DNA reads TGTGCCAGCAGCTTCAAAGGGGGTACGCAGTATTTT.

The chain has TRBV9 and TRBJ1-6; D is undetermined. The CDR3 is 15 amino acids. Per the germline V gene, CDR1 is SGDLS and CDR2 is YYNGEE. The V gene lost 0 bases and the J gene lost 10 bases, with 14 bases spanning the gap. In nucleotides, the CDR3 is TGTGCCAGCAGCGTAGACTGGGAAGTAGGCTCACCCCTCCACTTT. Amino acid sequence: CASSVDWEVGSPLHF.

The chain's CDR3 is CSASLGNQPQHF. In DNA form, the CDR3 reads TGCAGTGCTTCTCTGGGAAATCAGCCCCAGCATTTT. This chain joins TRBV20-1 and TRBJ1-5; no clear D gene. The CDR3 is made up of 12 amino acids. Between the trimmed V and J ends, which lost 5 bases and 4 bases, there was a span of 9 bases. Germline V lookup: CDR1 DFQATT, CDR2 SNEGSKA (reference sequence).

There are many counts of this clonotype. This chain joins TRBV12-3 or TRBV12-4 and TRBJ1-5; tentatively, D is TRBD1 (5 bases). V shed 5 bases and J shed 3 bases, with 14 bases lying between them. The CDR3 extends over 15 amino acids. For the CDR3, the DNA is TGTGCCAGCAGTCGATCAGGGAATCCCAATCAGCCCCAGCATTTT. Translation gives CASSRSGNPNQPQHF.

This clonotype appeared once. This could be a read error, since a much larger clone is one nucleotide away. The V call is TRBV15, the J call TRBJ2-5; either TRBD1 or TRBD2 may supply D (5 bases each). V lost 0 bases to trimming and J lost 11 bases, with 19 bases between them. The CDR3 runs to 15 residues. Germline V lookup: CDR1 LNHNV, CDR2 YYDKDF (reference sequence). In DNA, the CDR3 is TGTGCCACCAGCAGAGAAGCCGGGGCACCCTACAAGCAGTACTTC. Amino acid sequence: CATSREAGAPYKQYF.

This clonotype was picked up a small number of times. V usage is TRBV12-3 or TRBV12-4 and J usage is TRBJ1-4; D ambiguous. V lost 6 bases and J lost 7, with 12 bases in between. The CDR3 is made up of 13 amino acids. The CDR3 nucleotides read TGTGCCAGCAGAAGGCCCCCTACTGAAAAACTGTTTTTT. It codes for CASRRPPTEKLFF.

This chain joins TRBV6-1 and TRBJ2-3; TRBD2 aligns across 14 bases. J was trimmed by 4 bases and V by 6 bases; bases with no gene match: 9. Germline CDR1 is MNHNS and CDR2 is SASEGT. The CDR3 length is 17 residues. This CDR3 reads CASSPGLAGGGSDTQYF. Written as DNA, the CDR3 is TGTGCCAGCAGCCCCGGACTAGCGGGGGGCGGATCAGATACGCAGTATTTT.

This clonotype was detected only a few times. The chain combines TRBV6-4 with TRBJ2-1; 7 bases line up with TRBD2. This CDR3 has 14 amino acids. Per the germline V gene, CDR1 is MRHNA and CDR2 is SNTAGT. Losses at the gene ends were 4 bases for V and 7 bases for J; bases not matched to a gene: 7. CDR3 sequence reads: CASSVALGGNEQFF. The CDR3 DNA reads TGTGCCAGCAGTGTCGCCTTGGGGGGGAATGAGCAGTTCTTC.

The table lists this clonotype with a few counts. This sequence joins TRBV20-1 and TRBJ2-6; D is unclear. The CDR3 contains 13 residues. V was trimmed by 3 bases and J by 0 bases, leaving 3 bases between them. Germline V gene lookup returns CDR1 DFQATT and CDR2 SNEGSKA (reference sequence). The CDR3 nucleotides read TGCAGTGCTAGGGCCTCTGGGGCCAACGTCCTGACTTTC. Protein: CSARASGANVLTF.

The chain couples TRBV2 to TRBJ2-2, with D maybe TRBD2 (6 bases). The germline V gene has CDR1 SNHLY and CDR2 FYNNEI. V was clipped by 6 bases and J by 4 bases, with 12 bases between them. This CDR3 is built from 14 residues. The CDR3 reads CASRGLASTGELFF. The CDR3 DNA reads TGTGCCAGCAGGGGACTGGCGAGCACCGGGGAGCTGTTTTTT. Drawing the rest from reference TRBV2 and TRBJ2-2, the complete variable domain is EPEVTQTPSHQVTQMGQEVILRCVPISNHLYFYWYRQILGQKVEFLVSFYNNEISEKSEIFDDQFSVERPDGSNFTLKIRSTKLEDSAMYFCASRGLASTGELFFGEGSRLTVL.

The rearrangement uses TRBV11-2 and TRBJ2-1, with D possibly TRBD1 on 5 matching bases. V was pared by 1 base and J by 9 bases, with 22 bases between. CDR3 size: 17 residues. Germline loops: CDR1 SGHAT, CDR2 FQNNGV. CDR3 region: CASSLVDGAGWRSEQFF. DNA of the CDR3: TGTGCCAGCAGCTTAGTTGATGGGGCAGGGTGGCGGAGTGAGCAGTTCTTC. Full variable domain (rest looked up from reference TRBV11-2 and TRBJ2-1): EAGVAQSPRYKIIEKRQSVAFWCNPISGHATLYWYQQILGQGPKLLIQFQNNGVVDDSQLPKDRFSAERLKGVDSTLKIQPAKLEDSAVYLCASSLVDGAGWRSEQFFGPGTRLTVL.

The V gene is TRBV29-1, the J gene TRBJ2-2, with D tentatively TRBD1 (5 bases). Trimming cost V 5 bases and J 4 bases, with 14 bases left between them. CDR3 length equals 14 residues. Germline V gene data show CDR1 as SQVTM and CDR2 as ANQGSEA. In DNA form, the CDR3 reads TGCAGCGTTCTTTTAGGGGCAGCCACCGGGGAGCTGTTTTTT. Amino acids: CSVLLGAATGELFF.

This chain connects TRBV2 to TRBJ2-7; D not certain. Germline V CDR1 and CDR2: SNHLY, FYNNEI. The CDR3 runs to 13 residues. V was clipped by 5 bases and J by 3 bases, with 11 bases between them. CDR3 sequence (DNA): TGTGCCAGCAGTTACCGGGCCGTCTACGAGCAGTACTTC. Protein sequence: CASSYRAVYEQYF.

Concerning this clonotype: This may be a read error: a much more frequent sequence differs by one nucleotide. The chain uses TRBV20-1 and TRBJ2-3; D not resolved. V shed 6 bases and J shed 8 bases, with 9 bases lying between them. CDR1 DFQATT and CDR2 SNEGSKA come from the germline V gene (reference sequence). The CDR3 is 10 residues long. The CDR3: CSADPATQYF. CDR3 coding DNA: TGCAGTGCAGACCCGGCTACGCAGTATTTT.

This clonotype was detected many times. J is TRBJ2-3 and V is TRBV29-1; either TRBD1 or TRBD2 may supply D (5 bases each). With 6 bases removed from V and 2 bases from J, the gap between germline ends came to 18 bases. Germline CDR1 SQVTM, CDR2 ANQGSEA. This CDR3 has 15 amino acids. CDR3 nucleotide sequence: TGCAGCGTGAGGGGTCCAAAAGCTCCCACAGATACGCAGTATTTT. Its protein is CSVRGPKAPTDTQYF.

This clonotype appeared a few times. This chain uses TRBV29-1 with TRBJ2-7; D is perhaps TRBD1 (5 bases). V lost 7 bases, J lost 2 bases, and 12 bases lay in between. This CDR3 is built from 12 residues. Germline lookup yields CDR1 SQVTM and CDR2 ANQGSEA. Here the CDR3 DNA reads TGCAGCGCTCTAAGGGGAACCTACGAGCAGTACTTC. Amino acids: CSALRGTYEQYF.

The gene calls are TRBV7-6 and TRBJ1-1, with 10 nucleotides matching TRBD1. The V gene end was trimmed by 4 bases and the J gene end by 13 bases; junction bases not matched to a gene: 6. The CDR3 covers 12 residues. From germline, CDR1 is SGHVS and CDR2 FNYEAQ. CDR3 in DNA: TGTGCCAGCAGCTCGGGACAGGGGTCAGTTTTCTTT. Protein: CASSSGQGSVFF.

This clonotype has more than one count but fewer than ten. This rearrangement joins TRBV19 to TRBJ2-2; either TRBD1 or TRBD2 may fit D (6 bases each). This CDR3 spans 14 amino acids. Germline assignment: CDR1 LNHDA and CDR2 SQIVND (reference sequence). The V end lost 9 bases, the J end lost 3 bases, and 14 bases lay between the germline ends. The CDR3 is CASGGLRDTGELFF. The CDR3 bases are TGTGCCAGCGGGGGCCTCAGGGACACCGGGGAGCTGTTTTTT.

Notes on this clonotype: One base away lies a much larger clone, so this may be a sequencing read error. The chain carries TRBV5-1 and TRBJ2-1; D may match TRBD1 or TRBD2 (5 bases each). Germline loops: CDR1 SGHRS, CDR2 YFSETQ. The CDR3 contains 15 residues. CDR3 DNA sequence: TGCGCCTGCAGCCTTCCCCCGGGGACGTACAATGAGCAGTTCTTC. Its translation: CACSLPPGTYNEQFF.

The sample holds a few counts of this clonotype. The chain links TRBV15 to TRBJ2-5; D possibly uses TRBD1 or TRBD2 (5 bases each). CDR1 is LNHNV and CDR2 is YYDKDF in the germline V gene (reference sequence). The CDR3 totals 16 residues. With 5 bases removed from V and 2 bases from J, the gap between germline ends came to 18 bases. The CDR3 reads CATSGWGAEGQETQYF. The CDR3 DNA is TGTGCCACCAGCGGGTGGGGAGCCGAGGGGCAAGAGACCCAGTACTTC. The whole variable domain, remainder taken from reference TRBV15 and TRBJ2-5, is DAMVIQNPRYQVTQFGKPVTLSCSQTLNHNVMYWYQQKSSQAPKLLFHYYDKDFNNEADTPDNFQSRRPNTSFCFLDIRSPGLGDTAMYLCATSGWGAEGQETQYFGPGTRLLVL.

This clonotype was seen a few times. The genes are TRBV2 and TRBJ1-1; 9 bases line up with TRBD1. V shed 9 bases, J shed 5 bases, and the junction held 7 bases outside the gene matches. The germline CDR1 and CDR2 sequences are SNHLY and FYNNEI. The CDR3 spans 13 residues. CDR3 coding DNA: TGTGCCAGTACGGACAGGGGAGGGACTGAAGCTTTCTTT. Amino acids: CASTDRGGTEAFF.

This clonotype occurred a few times. V is TRBV28 and J is TRBJ1-2; D is possibly TRBD1 (6 bases). Germline CDR1 is MDHEN and CDR2 is SYDVKM. This CDR3 comprises 15 residues. V was trimmed by 5 bases and J by 5 bases, leaving 18 bases between them. CDR3 DNA: TGTGCCAGCAGTCTCGGTATGGGAGGGGGGTATGGCTACACCTTC. Its protein is CASSLGMGGGYGYTF.

V is TRBV29-1 and J is TRBJ2-3; D unclear. The CDR3 is 11 residues long. Germline V gives CDR1 SQVTM, CDR2 ANQGSEA. Trimming left V 5 bases short and J 0 bases short, with 3 bases between. CDR3 nucleotide sequence: TGCAGCGTTTGTAGCACAGATACGCAGTATTTT. This gives the protein CSVCSTDTQYF.

There are a few counts of this clonotype. This chain uses TRBV7-9 with TRBJ2-2; D remains unclear. The ends were cut back, 1 base at V and 4 bases at J, with 7 bases in the middle. The CDR3 has 14 residues. The germline gives CDR1 SEHNR, CDR2 FQNEAQ (reference sequence). The CDR3 spells CASSLGGTTGELFF. CDR3 nucleotide sequence: TGTGCCAGCAGCTTAGGGGGAACCACCGGGGAGCTGTTTTTT.

The V and J genes are TRBV11-2 and TRBJ2-1; perhaps TRBD1 as D (5 bases). Trimming stripped 5 bases from V and 9 bases from J, with 20 bases between. This CDR3 has 15 residues. Germline CDR1 SGHAT, CDR2 FQNNGV. CDR3 protein: CASSSLVLVGAEQFF. As DNA, the CDR3 is TGTGCCAGCAGCAGCTTGGTTCTGGTTGGGGCTGAGCAGTTCTTC.